Given below is one T cell receptor (beta chain) in context. The antigen is undetermined. Repertoires were sampled repeatedly during chemoradiotherapy. The sample is drawn from a study of chemoradiotherapy in HPV16-positive cancers. Study results and caveats: Candidate HPV-specific clones and E7-related TCR motifs grew in tumor during treatment.

The CDR3 totals 16 residues. V lost 5 bases to trimming and J lost 2 bases, with 13 bases between them. Germline V gene sequence: CDR1 LNHDA, CDR2 SQIVND (reference sequence). Method: immunoSEQ multiplex PCR; TCRdb's copy keeps in-frame clones and lacks some. The data hold several thousand clones, with around 78% observed a single time. The chain carries TRBV19 and TRBJ2-6, with TRBD2 as a possible D gene (6 bases). Sample collection occurred from a patient who underwent chemoradiotherapy. This receptor was obtained from a human donor with HPV-associated anogenital cancer. In DNA, the CDR3 is TGTGCCAGTAGTCTTGGAGGAGGGGCTGGGGCCAACGTCCTGACTTTC. It specifies CASSLGGGAGANVLTF.